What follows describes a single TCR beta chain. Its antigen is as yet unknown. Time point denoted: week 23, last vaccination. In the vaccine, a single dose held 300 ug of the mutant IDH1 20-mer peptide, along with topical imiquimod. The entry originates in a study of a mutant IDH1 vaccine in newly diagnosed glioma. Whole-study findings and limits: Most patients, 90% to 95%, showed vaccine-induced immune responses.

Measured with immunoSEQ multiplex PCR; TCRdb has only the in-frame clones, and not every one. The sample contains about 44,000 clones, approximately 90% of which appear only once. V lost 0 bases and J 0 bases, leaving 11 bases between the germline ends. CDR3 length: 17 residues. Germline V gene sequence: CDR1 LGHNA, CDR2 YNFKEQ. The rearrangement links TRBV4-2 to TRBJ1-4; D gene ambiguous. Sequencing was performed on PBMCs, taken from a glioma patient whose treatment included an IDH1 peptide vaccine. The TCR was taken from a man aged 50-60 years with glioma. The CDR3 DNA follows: TGTGCCAGCAGCCAAGATTGGACGGGAACAACTAATGAAAAACTGTTTTTT. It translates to CASSQDWTGTTNEKLFF.